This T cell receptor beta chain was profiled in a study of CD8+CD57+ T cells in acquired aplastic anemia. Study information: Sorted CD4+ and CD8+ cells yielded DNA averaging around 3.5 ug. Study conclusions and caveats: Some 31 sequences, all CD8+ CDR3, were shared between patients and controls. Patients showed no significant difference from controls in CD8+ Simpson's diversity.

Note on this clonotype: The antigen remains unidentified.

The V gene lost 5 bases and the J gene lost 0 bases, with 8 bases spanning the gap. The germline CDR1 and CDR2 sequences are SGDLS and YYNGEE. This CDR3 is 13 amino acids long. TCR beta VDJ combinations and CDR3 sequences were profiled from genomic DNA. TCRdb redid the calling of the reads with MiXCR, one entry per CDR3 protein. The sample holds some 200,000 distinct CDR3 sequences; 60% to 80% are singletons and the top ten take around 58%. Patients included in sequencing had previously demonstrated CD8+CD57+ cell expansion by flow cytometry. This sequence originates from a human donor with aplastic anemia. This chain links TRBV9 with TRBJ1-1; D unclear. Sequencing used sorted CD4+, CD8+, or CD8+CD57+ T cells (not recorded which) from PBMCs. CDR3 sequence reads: CASSVGMNTEAFF. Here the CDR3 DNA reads TGTGCCAGCAGTGTCGGTATGAACACTGAAGCTTTCTTT.